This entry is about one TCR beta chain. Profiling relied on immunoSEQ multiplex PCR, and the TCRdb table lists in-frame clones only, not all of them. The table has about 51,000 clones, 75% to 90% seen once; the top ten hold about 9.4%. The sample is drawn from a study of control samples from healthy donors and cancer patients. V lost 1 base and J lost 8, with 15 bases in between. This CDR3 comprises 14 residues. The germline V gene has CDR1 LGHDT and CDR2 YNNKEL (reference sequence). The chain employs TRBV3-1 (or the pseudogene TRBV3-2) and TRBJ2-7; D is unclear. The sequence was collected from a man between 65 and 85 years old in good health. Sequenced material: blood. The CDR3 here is CASSQGRDGGKQYF. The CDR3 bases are TGTGCCAGCAGCCAAGGTAGAGATGGTGGCAAGCAGTACTTC.